A selection of T cell receptor beta chains follows, all from one sample in a study of blood T cell repertoires in COVID-19. TCRdb keeps only in-frame clones here, not all; method: immunoSEQ multiplex PCR. The sample lists 44,000 or so clones, just under 70% occurring once. The material sequenced was peripheral blood. The receptor set was obtained from an elderly man with acute or convalescent COVID-19. The CDR3 runs from the conserved cysteine through the conserved F or W. The order of the fields is D gene, clone size, J gene, V gene, CDR3 protein, CDR3 DNA. A D gene is named only where the DNA matches it firmly. Clone size, where shown, is once, few, many, or a class for clones that have expanded.

>NA|NA|TRBJ2-7|TRBV6-2/TRBV6-3
CASSYLRTATYEQYF
TGTGCCAGCAGTTATCTCAGGACAGCGACCTACGAGCAGTACTTC
>TRBD1|NA|TRBJ1-5|TRBV29-1
CSAWTGEGQPQHF
TGCAGCGCCTGGACAGGGGAGGGACAGCCCCAGCATTTT
>TRBD1|once|TRBJ1-2|TRBV29-1
CSAGDRVNGYTF
TGCAGCGCGGGCGACAGGGTGAATGGCTACACCTTC
>NA|NA|TRBJ2-7|TRBV24-1
CATSVPRQPGTYEQYF
TGTGCCACCAGTGTCCCCAGACAGCCTGGGACCTACGAGCAGTACTTC
>TRBD1|NA|TRBJ1-1|TRBV4-3
CASSHGTGGVTEAFF
TGCGCCAGCAGCCACGGGACAGGGGGCGTCACTGAAGCTTTCTTT
>NA|few|TRBJ2-4|TRBV24-1
CATSDPRQLAKNIQYF
TGTGCCACCAGTGACCCTCGACAGCTAGCCAAAAACATTCAGTACTTC
>NA|NA|TRBJ1-1|TRBV7-9
CASRFRNTEAFF
TGTGCCAGCAGATTTAGAAACACTGAAGCTTTCTTT
>TRBD1|NA|TRBJ2-7|TRBV18
CASSSLGQEEDEQYF
TGTGCCAGCTCATCTCTCGGACAGGAGGAGGACGAGCAGTACTTC
>NA|few|TRBJ2-3|TRBV4-3
CASSQDQGGEDTQYF
TGCGCCAGCAGCCAAGATCAGGGGGGTGAAGATACGCAGTATTTT
>NA|NA|TRBJ2-5|TRBV7-3
CASSSIGQETQYF
TGTGCCAGCAGCTCGATCGGCCAAGAGACCCAGTACTTC
>NA|NA|TRBJ1-1|TRBV10-3
CAISPGTNTEAFF
TGTGCCATCAGTCCGGGAACGAACACTGAAGCTTTCTTT
>NA|NA|TRBJ2-3|TRBV4-3
CASSQEKWPSTDTQYF
TGCGCCAGCAGCCAAGAAAAGTGGCCCAGCACAGATACGCAGTATTTT
>TRBD2|once|TRBJ2-6|TRBV3-1/TRBV3-2
CASSQVGTSGVSPSGANVLTF
TGTGCCAGCAGCCAAGTGGGGACTAGCGGGGTCTCTCCCTCTGGGGCCAACGTCCTGACTTTC
>TRBD2|NA|TRBJ2-7|TRBV6-5
CASSYLGLAGEQYF
TGTGCCAGCAGTTACCTTGGACTAGCGGGGGAGCAGTACTTC
>TRBD1|NA|TRBJ1-1|TRBV7-9
CASSFQGANTEAFF
TGTGCCAGCAGCTTCCAGGGGGCCAACACTGAAGCTTTCTTT
>NA|NA|TRBJ1-2|TRBV10-3
CAISHGQFGANYGYTF
TGTGCCATCAGTCATGGACAGTTTGGGGCTAACTATGGCTACACCTTC
>TRBD2|few|TRBJ2-6|TRBV18
CASSPLLAGVSGANVLTF
TGTGCCAGCTCACCACTCCTAGCGGGAGTCTCTGGGGCCAACGTCCTGACTTTC
>NA|once|TRBJ1-2|TRBV10-3
CAISESGQGYTF
TGTGCCATCAGTGAATCAGGGCAGGGCTACACCTTC
>TRBD1|NA|TRBJ1-4|TRBV6-2/TRBV6-3
CASSVTGTNEKLFF
TGTGCCAGCAGTGTGACAGGGACTAATGAAAAACTGTTTTTT
>NA|NA|TRBJ2-2|TRBV9
CASTGDTGELFF
TGTGCCAGCACAGGGGACACCGGGGAGCTGTTTTTT
>NA|NA|TRBJ2-3|TRBV19
CATRLSGDTQYF
TGTGCCACCCGCCTGTCGGGGGATACGCAGTATTTT
>NA|NA|TRBJ2-3|TRBV18
CASSPLSLTSTDTQYF
TGTGCCAGCTCACCGTTAAGTCTAACTAGCACAGATACGCAGTATTTT
>TRBD1|NA|TRBJ1-4|TRBV11-3
CASSPSGTGDEKLFF
TGTGCCAGCAGCCCCTCCGGGACAGGGGATGAAAAACTGTTTTTT
>NA|NA|TRBJ1-1|TRBV4-1
CASSQTTPGPRPEDSEAFF
TGCGCCAGCAGCCAAACTACCCCGGGCCCCAGACCCGAAGACAGTGAAGCTTTCTTT